Each of the 13 T cell receptor beta chains below was sequenced from the same sample in a study of blood T cell repertoires in COVID-19 (TCRdb year 2020). Libraries were prepared through the immunoSEQ multiplex PCR assay. TCRdb retrieved this table from immuneACCESS and kept in-frame rearrangements only. Not all clones are present; in checked studies, unresolved V genes account for under half, and no reason is known for the remainder. The sample data list about 250,000 clones, and 86% of these were observed just once. 5.5% to 6.5% of the sample comes from the top ten. The specimen sequenced was peripheral blood. The source of these receptors is a woman over 75 with COVID-19, enrolled during active disease.

The chain is built from TRBV28 and TRBJ1-2; the D is unclear. With 7 bases removed from V and 2 bases from J, the gap between germline ends came to 17 bases. CDR3 length: 15 residues. Germline values: CDR1 MDHEN, CDR2 SYDVKM. As DNA, the CDR3 is TGTGCCAGCACTATCCGACCGGGTACGAACTATGGCTACACCTTC. Translating gives CASTIRPGTNYGYTF.

V usage is TRBV5-1 and J usage is TRBJ2-2; 8 nucleotides match TRBD2. The CDR3 covers 16 residues. Germline CDR1 SGHRS, CDR2 YFSETQ. Trimming took 4 bases from V and 7 from J; bases not matched to a gene: 12. The CDR3 coding sequence is TGCGCCAGCAGCCCGGACTCGGGGGGGCCGAGCGGGGAGCTGTTTTTT. Its protein is CASSPDSGGPSGELFF.

V and J are TRBV3-1 (or the pseudogene TRBV3-2) and TRBJ1-1; D gene uncertain. From germline, CDR1 is LGHDT and CDR2 YNNKEL (reference sequence). V gave up 1 base and J gave up 11 bases, with 17 bases separating them. There are 14 residues in the CDR3. The CDR3 nucleotides read TGTGCCAGCAGCCAAGGAGCGCGCACGGGTATCGCTTTCTTT. This translates into CASSQGARTGIAFF.

The rearrangement joins TRBV5-6 to TRBJ2-1; D unresolved. In germline, CDR1 is SGHDT, CDR2 YYEEEE. This CDR3 contains 17 residues. Trimming took off 2 bases at V and 1 base at J, with 16 bases between the two ends. The CDR3 coding sequence is TGTGCCAGCAGCTTACGAGGCGGCGCTCAGTCCTACAATGAGCAGTTCTTC. It is translated as CASSLRGGAQSYNEQFF.

The chain employs TRBV7-2 and TRBJ2-3, with TRBD1 as a possible D gene (5 bases). CDR3 length: 14 amino acids. V was pared by 1 base and J by 4 bases, with 9 bases between. Germline values: CDR1 SGHTA, CDR2 FQGNSA. The CDR3 reads CASSLEGRSDTQYF. The DNA of the CDR3 is TGTGCCAGCAGCTTAGAGGGGCGGTCAGATACGCAGTATTTT.

The J gene is TRBJ1-3, the V gene TRBV3-1 (or the pseudogene TRBV3-2); D uncertain. Germline V gene sequence: CDR1 LGHDT, CDR2 YNNKEL (reference sequence). This CDR3 region has 13 residues. Deletions cut 4 bases from V and 4 bases from J, with 8 bases between. CDR3 region: CASSPNWGNTIYF. CDR3 DNA sequence: TGTGCCAGCAGCCCCAACTGGGGAAACACCATATATTTT.

This clone was counted between two and nine times. This chain uses TRBV27 with TRBJ1-2, with TRBD1 identical over 7 bases. Germline loops: CDR1 MNHEY, CDR2 SMNVEV (reference sequence). There are 14 residues in the CDR3. V trimming: 6 bases; J trimming: 4 bases; junction bases outside the gene matches: 8. The CDR3 DNA follows: TGTGCCAGCAGAAAACAGGGGATAAGCTATGGCTACACCTTC. Its protein is CASRKQGISYGYTF.

This chain connects TRBV5-1 to TRBJ2-5; maybe TRBD2 (6 bases). V lost 3 bases, J lost 0 bases, and 12 bases lay in between. The CDR3 runs 15 residues. Germline V gene lookup returns CDR1 SGHRS and CDR2 YFSETQ. The CDR3 coding sequence is TGCGCCAGCAGCTGGACCGGGACTCACCAAGAGACCCAGTACTTC. Residues: CASSWTGTHQETQYF.

The chain carries TRBV7-8 and TRBJ2-2; 8 positions match TRBD1. The CDR3 covers 14 residues. The ends lost 4 bases at V and 2 bases at J; junction bases unmatched: 0. CDR1 and CDR2 (germline): SGHVS, FQNEAQ. The CDR3 here is CASSSGGNTGELFF. DNA of the CDR3: TGTGCCAGCAGCTCAGGGGGCAACACCGGGGAGCTGTTTTTT. The full variable domain, completed using reference TRBV7-8 and TRBJ2-2, is GAGVSQSPRYKVAKRGQDVALRCDPISGHVSLFWYQQALGQGPEFLTYFQNEAQLDKSGLPSDRFFAERPEGSVSTLKIQRTQQEDSAVYLCASSSGGNTGELFFGEGSRLTVL.

V usage is TRBV5-1 and J usage is TRBJ1-1; 7 bases align to TRBD1. The germline V gene encodes CDR1 SGHRS and CDR2 YFSETQ. This CDR3 has 14 amino acids. Trimming cost V 6 bases and J 4 bases; bases outside gene matches: 9. The CDR3 spells CASTQSSGGTEAFF. DNA of the CDR3: TGCGCCAGCACCCAGAGCTCAGGGGGCACTGAAGCTTTCTTT.

The chain combines TRBV28 with TRBJ2-7; TRBD1 might be the D (6 bases). There are 12 residues in the CDR3. Germline CDR1 reads MDHEN; CDR2 reads SYDVKM. Between the trimmed V and J ends, which lost 5 bases and 4 bases, there was a span of 9 bases. CDR3 amino acids: CASSQQGYEQYV. The CDR3 DNA reads TGTGCCAGCAGTCAACAGGGTTACGAGCAGTACGTC.

V is TRBV18 and J is TRBJ2-3; D possibly corresponds to TRBD2 (6 bases). The CDR3 is 15 residues long. CDR1 is KGHSH, CDR2 LQKENI, per germline. Between the trimmed V and J ends, which lost 5 bases and 7 bases, there was a span of 19 bases. CDR3 nucleotides: TGTGCCAGCTCAATTGGGGGGAGCCCCTTATATACGCAGTATTTT. As protein: CASSIGGSPLYTQYF.

As regards this clone: The same CDR3 arises from other DNA sequences in this sample as well. The CDR3 nucleotides read TGTGCCAGCAGCGTCTCAGGGATGAACACTGAAGCTTTCTTT. This translates into CASSVSGMNTEAFF. V gene TRBV9 combines with J gene TRBJ1-1; D might be TRBD1 (5 bases). From germline, CDR1 is SGDLS and CDR2 YYNGEE. This CDR3 spans 14 amino acids. The germline V and J ends were trimmed by 2 bases and 0 bases, with 8 bases remaining between them.